This TCR beta chain is from a study of blood T cells in healthy people across ages. Findings of the study overall: CMV infection status of these donors was not known.

The donors, aged 6 to 90, were healthy Caucasians from Russia. Together with a sample-barcoded 5' primer, a J-beta primer mix was included in a second PCR lasting roughly 6 to 12 cycles. Each cDNA molecule, via a template-switch adaptor with 12 random nucleotides, was tagged. TCRdb fed the 5' RACE reads into MiXCR, producing one record per CDR3 protein. The data contain 1.5 million to 2 million distinct CDR3 sequences, about 35% of them singletons. About this clonotype: The target antigen is unknown.

Trimming pared 4 bases from V and 5 bases from J, leaving 18 bases between. This CDR3 spans 16 amino acids. CDR1 and CDR2 (germline): MNHEY, SVGAGI. The chain carries TRBV6-5 and TRBJ2-1; D is perhaps TRBD2 (7 bases). The clonotype originates from a woman aged 30 to 39 in good health. Material: blood. For the CDR3, the DNA is TGTGCCAGCAGTTTGTGGGAGGGGGGCCATAACAATGAGCAGTTCTTC. Its protein is CASSLWEGGHNNEQFF.